The clone carrying this T cell receptor beta chain has a single count. Its antigen is not identified. The germline CDR1 and CDR2 sequences are SGHRS and YFSETQ. Losses at the gene ends were 4 bases for V and 0 bases for J; bases not matched to a gene: 5. There are 15 residues in the CDR3. The data were obtained in a study of T cell responses to AZD1222 COVID-19 vaccine. Study-wide points: Most donors were white British, females outnumbered males, and clonal diversity was possibly underestimated. Scientists sampled the repertoires only once the peak T cell response had passed. Per reports, nearly half of all spike-specific TCRs target regions that are unmutated in variants. At baseline, just 6 or 7 AZD1222 recipients tested seropositive.

The protocol was immunoSEQ multiplex PCR, while the TCRdb copy is restricted to in-frame clones and leaves out a portion. This table has approximately 190,000 clones, 85% to 95% appearing once. The rearrangement uses TRBV5-1 and TRBJ1-2; 8 bases are shared with TRBD1. The TCR originated in an adult in good health. The sample was peripheral blood, taken on day 0 of AZD1222 vaccination. CDR3 nucleotide sequence: TGCGCCAGCAGCGATGGACAGGGAGCTAACTATGGCTACACCTTC. Amino acid sequence: CASSDGQGANYGYTF.